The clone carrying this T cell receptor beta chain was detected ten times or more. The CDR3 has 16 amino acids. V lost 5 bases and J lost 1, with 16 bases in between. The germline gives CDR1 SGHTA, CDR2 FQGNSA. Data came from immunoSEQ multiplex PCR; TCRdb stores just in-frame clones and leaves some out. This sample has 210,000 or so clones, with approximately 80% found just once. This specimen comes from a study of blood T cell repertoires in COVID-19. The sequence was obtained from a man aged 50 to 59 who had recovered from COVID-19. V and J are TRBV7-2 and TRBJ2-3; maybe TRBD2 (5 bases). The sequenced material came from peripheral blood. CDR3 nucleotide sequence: TGTGCCAGCAGCCCCTTAGCGTTTGGAGGCACAGATACGCAGTATTTT. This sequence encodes CASSPLAFGGTDTQYF.